The entry below describes one T cell receptor beta chain. What it binds is not known. This sample is drawn from a study of beta chain features in type 1 diabetes. The wider study: All samples yielded some 100,000,000 examined sorted cells.

Sequencing targeted expressed TCRB transcripts, as all isolated RNA had been reverse transcribed. Profiled with immunoSEQ multiplex PCR; TCRdb holds only in-frame clones, not every one. The table shows roughly 220,000 clones, with 16% occurring only once. Study-wide results and caveats: Unsettled here was the matter of whether HLA type influences TCRB rearrangement. Researchers report that Type 1 diabetes patients had moderately but significantly shorter TCRB CDR3s across all four CD4+ subsets. Compared to healthy donors, patients appeared to have naive, central memory and Treg TCRB repertoires that were more alike.

Germline loops: CDR1 SGHTA, CDR2 FQGNSA. V lost 1 base and J lost 2, with 14 bases in between. This CDR3 has 16 residues. The chain recombines TRBV7-2 with TRBJ1-2; tentatively, D is TRBD1 (6 bases). The material sequenced was naive CD4+ T cells from blood. This sequence originates from a man aged 25-45 years with type 1 diabetes. This CDR3 reads CASSLGYRDINYGYTF. Written as DNA, the CDR3 is TGTGCCAGCAGCTTAGGGTATCGGGACATCAACTATGGCTACACCTTC.